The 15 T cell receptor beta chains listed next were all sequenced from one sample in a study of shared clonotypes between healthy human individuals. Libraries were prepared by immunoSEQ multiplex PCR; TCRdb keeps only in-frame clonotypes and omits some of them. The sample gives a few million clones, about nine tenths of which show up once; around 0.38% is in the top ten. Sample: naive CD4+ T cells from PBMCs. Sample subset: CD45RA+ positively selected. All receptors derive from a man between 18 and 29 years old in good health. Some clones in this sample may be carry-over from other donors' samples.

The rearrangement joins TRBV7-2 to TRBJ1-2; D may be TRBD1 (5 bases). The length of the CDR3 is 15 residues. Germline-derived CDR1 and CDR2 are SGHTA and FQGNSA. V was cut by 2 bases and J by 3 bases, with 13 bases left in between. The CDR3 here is CASSLMPGTHYGYTF. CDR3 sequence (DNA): TGTGCCAGCAGCTTAATGCCGGGGACCCACTATGGCTACACCTTC.

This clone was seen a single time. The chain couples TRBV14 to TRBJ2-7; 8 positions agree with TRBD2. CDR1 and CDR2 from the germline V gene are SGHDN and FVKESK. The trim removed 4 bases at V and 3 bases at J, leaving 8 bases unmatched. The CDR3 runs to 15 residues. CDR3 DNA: TGTGCCAGCAGCCCCACCGGGACTAGGTACTACGAGCAGTACTTC. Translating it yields CASSPTGTRYYEQYF. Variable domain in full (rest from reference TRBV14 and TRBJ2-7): EAGVTQFPSHSVIEKGQTVTLRCDPISGHDNLYWYRRVMGKEIKFLLHFVKESKQDESGMPNNRFLAERTGGTYSTLKVQPAELEDSGVYFCASSPTGTRYYEQYFGPGTRLTVT.

For the CDR3, the DNA is TGTGCCAGCAGTCCCTCCTCCCCAAGGGGGGGGACTAATGAAAAACTGTTTTTT. It is translated as CASSPSSPRGGTNEKLFF. The chain combines TRBV28 with TRBJ1-4; D is perhaps TRBD1 (6 bases). V lost 5 bases, J lost 2 bases, and 21 bases lay in between. This CDR3 is 18 amino acids long. CDR1 and CDR2 (germline): MDHEN, SYDVKM.

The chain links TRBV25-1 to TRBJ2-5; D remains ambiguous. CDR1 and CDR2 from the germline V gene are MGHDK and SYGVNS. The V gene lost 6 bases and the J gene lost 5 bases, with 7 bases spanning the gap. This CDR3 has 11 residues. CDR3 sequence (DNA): TGTGCCAGCAGGATTGGCGAGACCCAGTACTTC. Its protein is CASRIGETQYF.

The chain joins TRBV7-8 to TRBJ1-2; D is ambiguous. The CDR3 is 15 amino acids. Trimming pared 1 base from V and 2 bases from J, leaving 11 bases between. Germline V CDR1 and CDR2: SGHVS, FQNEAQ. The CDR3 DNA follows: TGTGCCAGCAGCTTAGTTGGGGTGGGGAACTATGGCTACACCTTC. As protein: CASSLVGVGNYGYTF.

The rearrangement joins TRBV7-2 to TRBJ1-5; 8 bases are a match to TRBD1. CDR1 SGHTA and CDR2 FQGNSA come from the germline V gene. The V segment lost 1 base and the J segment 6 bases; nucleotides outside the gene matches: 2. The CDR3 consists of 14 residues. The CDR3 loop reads CASSLGTGPQPQHF. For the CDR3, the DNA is TGTGCCAGCAGCTTAGGGACAGGGCCTCAGCCCCAGCATTTT.

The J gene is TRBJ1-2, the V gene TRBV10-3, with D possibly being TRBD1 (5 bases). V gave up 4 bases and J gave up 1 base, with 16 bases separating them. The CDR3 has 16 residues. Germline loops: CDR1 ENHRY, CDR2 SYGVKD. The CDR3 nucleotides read TGTGCCATCAGTGTGTTGGGGGGTACCTTTAACTATGGCTACACCTTC. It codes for CAISVLGGTFNYGYTF.

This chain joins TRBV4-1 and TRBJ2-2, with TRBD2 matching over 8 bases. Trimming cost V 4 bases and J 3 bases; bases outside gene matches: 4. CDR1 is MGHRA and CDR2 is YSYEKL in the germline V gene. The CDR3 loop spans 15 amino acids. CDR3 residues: CASSRTSRYTGELFF. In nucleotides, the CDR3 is TGCGCCAGCAGCCGGACTAGCCGGTACACCGGGGAGCTGTTTTTT.

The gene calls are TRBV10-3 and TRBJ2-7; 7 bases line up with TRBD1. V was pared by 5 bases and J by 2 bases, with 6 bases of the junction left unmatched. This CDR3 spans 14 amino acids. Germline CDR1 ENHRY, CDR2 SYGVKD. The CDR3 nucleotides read TGTGCCATCAGTCCAGGGGGATCCCCCTACGAGCAGTACTTC. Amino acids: CAISPGGSPYEQYF.

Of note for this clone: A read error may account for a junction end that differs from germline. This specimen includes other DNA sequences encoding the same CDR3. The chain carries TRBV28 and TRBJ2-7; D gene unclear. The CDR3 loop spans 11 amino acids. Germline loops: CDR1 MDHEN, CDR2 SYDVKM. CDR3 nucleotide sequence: TGTGCCAGCAGTGAGAGGTACGAGCAGTACTTT. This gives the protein CASSERYEQYF.

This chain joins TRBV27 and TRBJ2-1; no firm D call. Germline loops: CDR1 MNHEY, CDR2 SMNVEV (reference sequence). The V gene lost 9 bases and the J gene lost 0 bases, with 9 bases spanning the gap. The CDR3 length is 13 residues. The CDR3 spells CARTVLSYNEQFF. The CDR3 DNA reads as TGTGCCAGGACGGTACTCTCCTACAATGAGCAGTTCTTC.

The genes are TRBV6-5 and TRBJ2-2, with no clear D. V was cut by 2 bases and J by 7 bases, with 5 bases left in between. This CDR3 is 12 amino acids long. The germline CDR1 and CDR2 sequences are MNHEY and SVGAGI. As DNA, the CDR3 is TGTGCCAGCAGTTACCATGTCGGGGAGCTGTTTTTT. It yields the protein CASSYHVGELFF.

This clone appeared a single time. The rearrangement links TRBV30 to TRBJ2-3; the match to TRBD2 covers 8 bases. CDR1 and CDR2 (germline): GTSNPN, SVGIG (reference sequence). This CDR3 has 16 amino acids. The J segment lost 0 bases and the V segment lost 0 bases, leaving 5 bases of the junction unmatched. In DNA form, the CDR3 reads TGTGCCTGGAGTGTACGGGAGGGGCGGAGCACAGATACGCAGTATTTT. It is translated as CAWSVREGRSTDTQYF.

The CDR3 DNA reads as TGTGCCAGCAGTTACCAGGGGGCTTTTGGCTACACCTTC. Amino acids: CASSYQGAFGYTF. The V call is TRBV6-5, the J call TRBJ1-2; 8 positions agree with TRBD1. The V gene end was trimmed by 2 bases and the J gene end by 7 bases; junction bases not matched to a gene: 3. The germline V gene has CDR1 MNHEY and CDR2 SVGAGI. This CDR3 has 13 residues.

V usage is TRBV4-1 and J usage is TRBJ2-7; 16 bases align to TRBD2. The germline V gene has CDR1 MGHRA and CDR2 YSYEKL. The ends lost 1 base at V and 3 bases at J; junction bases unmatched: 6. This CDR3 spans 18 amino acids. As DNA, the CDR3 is TGCGCCAGCAGCCAAGCCTCCGGGACTAGCGGGAGGGGCTACGAGCAGTACTTC. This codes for CASSQASGTSGRGYEQYF.